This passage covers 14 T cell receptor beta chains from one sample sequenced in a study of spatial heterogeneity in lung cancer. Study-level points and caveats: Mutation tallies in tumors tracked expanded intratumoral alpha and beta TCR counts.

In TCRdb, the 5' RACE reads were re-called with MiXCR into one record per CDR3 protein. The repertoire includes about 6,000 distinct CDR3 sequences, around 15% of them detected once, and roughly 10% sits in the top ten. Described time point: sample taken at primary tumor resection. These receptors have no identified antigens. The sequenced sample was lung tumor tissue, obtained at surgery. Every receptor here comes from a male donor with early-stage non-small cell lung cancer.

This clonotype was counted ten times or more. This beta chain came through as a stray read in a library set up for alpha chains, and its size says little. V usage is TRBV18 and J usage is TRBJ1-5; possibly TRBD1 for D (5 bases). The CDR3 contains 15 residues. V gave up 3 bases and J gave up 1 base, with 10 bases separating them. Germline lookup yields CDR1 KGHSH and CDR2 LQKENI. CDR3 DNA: TGTGCCAGCTCACCGAACGAGGGGAGCAATCAGCCCCAGCATTTT. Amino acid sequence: CASSPNEGSNQPQHF.

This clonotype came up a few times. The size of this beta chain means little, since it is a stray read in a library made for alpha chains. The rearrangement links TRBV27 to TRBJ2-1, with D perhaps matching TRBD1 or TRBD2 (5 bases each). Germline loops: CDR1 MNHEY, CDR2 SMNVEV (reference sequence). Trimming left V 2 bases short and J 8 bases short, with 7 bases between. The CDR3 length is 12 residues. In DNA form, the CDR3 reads TGTGCCAGCAGTTTAGGGGGATATGAGCAGTTCTTC. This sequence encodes CASSLGGYEQFF.

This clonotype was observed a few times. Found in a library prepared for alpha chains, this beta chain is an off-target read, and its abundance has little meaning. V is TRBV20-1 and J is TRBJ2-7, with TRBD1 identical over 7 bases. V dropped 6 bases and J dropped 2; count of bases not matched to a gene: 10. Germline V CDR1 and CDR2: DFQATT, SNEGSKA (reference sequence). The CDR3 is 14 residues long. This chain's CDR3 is CSAQTWTGTYEQYF. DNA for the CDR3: TGCAGTGCCCAGACATGGACAGGAACCTACGAGCAGTACTTC.

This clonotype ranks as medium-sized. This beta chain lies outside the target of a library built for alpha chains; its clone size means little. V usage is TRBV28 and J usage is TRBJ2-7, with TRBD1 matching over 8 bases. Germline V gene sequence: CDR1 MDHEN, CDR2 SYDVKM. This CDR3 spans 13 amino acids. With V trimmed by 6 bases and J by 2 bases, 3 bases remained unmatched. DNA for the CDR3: TGTGCCAGCAGCGGACAGGGCCCCTACGAGCAGTACTTC. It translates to CASSGQGPYEQYF.

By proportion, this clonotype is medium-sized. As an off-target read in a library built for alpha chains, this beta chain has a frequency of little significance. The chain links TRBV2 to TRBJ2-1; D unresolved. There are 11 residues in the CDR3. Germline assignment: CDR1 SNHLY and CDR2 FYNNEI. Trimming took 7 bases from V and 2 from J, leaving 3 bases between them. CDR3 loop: CASTTYNEQFF. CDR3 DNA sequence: TGTGCCAGCACAACCTACAATGAGCAGTTCTTC.

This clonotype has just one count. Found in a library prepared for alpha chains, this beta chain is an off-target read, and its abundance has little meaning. The DNA of the CDR3 is TGCAGTGCTAGAGACTCGGGCTCCTACGAGCAGTACTTC. Translating gives CSARDSGSYEQYF. The chain links TRBV20-1 to TRBJ2-7; no clear D gene. V lost 0 bases to trimming and J lost 0 bases, with 6 bases between them. Per germline, CDR1 DFQATT and CDR2 SNEGSKA (reference sequence). The CDR3 is 13 amino acids.

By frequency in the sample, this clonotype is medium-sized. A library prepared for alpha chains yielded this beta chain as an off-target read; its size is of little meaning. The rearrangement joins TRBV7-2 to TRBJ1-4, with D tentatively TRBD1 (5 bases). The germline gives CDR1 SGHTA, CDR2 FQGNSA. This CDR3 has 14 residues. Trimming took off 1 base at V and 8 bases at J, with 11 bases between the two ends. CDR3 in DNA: TGTGCCAGCAGCTTAGGACGGGCAGGGGAAAAACTGTTTTTT. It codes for CASSLGRAGEKLFF.

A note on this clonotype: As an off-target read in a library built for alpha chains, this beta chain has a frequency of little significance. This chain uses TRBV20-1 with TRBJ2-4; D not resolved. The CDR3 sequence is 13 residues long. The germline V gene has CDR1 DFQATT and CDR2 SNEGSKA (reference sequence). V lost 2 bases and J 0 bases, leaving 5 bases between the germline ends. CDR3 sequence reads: CSARPLAKNIQYF. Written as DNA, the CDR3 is TGCAGTGCTAGACCCTTAGCCAAAAACATTCAGTACTTC.

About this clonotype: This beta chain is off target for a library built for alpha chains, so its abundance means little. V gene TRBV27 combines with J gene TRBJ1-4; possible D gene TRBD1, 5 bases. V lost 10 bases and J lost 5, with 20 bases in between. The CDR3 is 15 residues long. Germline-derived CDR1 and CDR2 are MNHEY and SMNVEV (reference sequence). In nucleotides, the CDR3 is TGTGCCAACAAACTTGCAGGGCGACAGAATGAAAAACTGTTTTTT. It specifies CANKLAGRQNEKLFF. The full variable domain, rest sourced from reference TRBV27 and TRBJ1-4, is EAQVTQNPRYLITVTGKKLTVTCSQNMNHEYMSWYRQDPGLGLRQIYYSMNVEVTDKGDVPEGYKVSRKEKRNFPLILESPSPNQTSLYFCANKLAGRQNEKLFFGSGTQLSVL.

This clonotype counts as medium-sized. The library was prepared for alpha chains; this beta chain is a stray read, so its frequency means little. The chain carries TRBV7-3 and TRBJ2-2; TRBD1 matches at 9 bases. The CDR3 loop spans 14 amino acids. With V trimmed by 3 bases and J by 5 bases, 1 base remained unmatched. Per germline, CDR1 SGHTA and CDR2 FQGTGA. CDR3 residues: CASSLGQGTGELFF. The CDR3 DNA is TGTGCCAGCAGCTTGGGACAGGGTACCGGGGAGCTGTTTTTT.

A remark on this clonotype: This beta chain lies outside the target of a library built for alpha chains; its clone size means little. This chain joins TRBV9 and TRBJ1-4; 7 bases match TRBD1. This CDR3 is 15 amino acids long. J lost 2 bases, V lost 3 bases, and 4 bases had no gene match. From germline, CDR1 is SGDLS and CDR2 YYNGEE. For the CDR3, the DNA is TGTGCCAGCAGCGCCCGGACAGGCACTAATGAAAAACTGTTTTTT. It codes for CASSARTGTNEKLFF.

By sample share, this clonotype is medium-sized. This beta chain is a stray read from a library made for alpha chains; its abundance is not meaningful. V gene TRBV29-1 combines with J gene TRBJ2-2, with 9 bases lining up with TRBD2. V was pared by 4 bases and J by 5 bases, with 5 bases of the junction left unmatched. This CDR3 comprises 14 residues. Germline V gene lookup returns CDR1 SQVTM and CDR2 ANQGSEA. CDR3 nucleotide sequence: TGCAGCGTTGGTAGCGGGAGTGGGACCGGGGAGCTGTTTTTT. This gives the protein CSVGSGSGTGELFF.

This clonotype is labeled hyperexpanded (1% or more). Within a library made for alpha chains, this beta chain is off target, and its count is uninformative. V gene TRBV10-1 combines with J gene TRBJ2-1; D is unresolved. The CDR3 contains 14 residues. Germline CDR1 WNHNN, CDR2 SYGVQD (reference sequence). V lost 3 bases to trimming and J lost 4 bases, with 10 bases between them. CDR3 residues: CASSETQAYNEQFF. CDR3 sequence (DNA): TGCGCCAGCAGTGAAACGCAAGCGTACAATGAGCAGTTCTTC.

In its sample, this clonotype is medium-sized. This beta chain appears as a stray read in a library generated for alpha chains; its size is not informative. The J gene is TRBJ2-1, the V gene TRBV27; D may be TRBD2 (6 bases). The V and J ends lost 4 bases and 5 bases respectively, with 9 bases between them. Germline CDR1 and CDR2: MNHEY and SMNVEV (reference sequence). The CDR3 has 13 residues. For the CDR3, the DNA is TGTGCCAGCAGTTGGAGGGAGAACAATGAGCAGTTCTTC. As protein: CASSWRENNEQFF.